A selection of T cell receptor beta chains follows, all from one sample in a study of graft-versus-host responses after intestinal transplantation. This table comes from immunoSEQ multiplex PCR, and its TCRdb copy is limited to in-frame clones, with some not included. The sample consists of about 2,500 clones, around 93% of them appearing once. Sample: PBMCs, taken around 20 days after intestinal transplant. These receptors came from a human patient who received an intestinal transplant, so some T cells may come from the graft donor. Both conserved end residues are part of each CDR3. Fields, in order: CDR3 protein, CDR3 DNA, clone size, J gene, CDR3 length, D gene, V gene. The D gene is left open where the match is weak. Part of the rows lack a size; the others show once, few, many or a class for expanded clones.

CASSPRQGFNEKLFF,TGTGCCAGCAGCCCCCGACAGGGATTCAATGAAAAACTGTTTTTT,-,TRBJ1-4,15,TRBD1,TRBV7-6
CARSGTGQGNYGYTF,TGTGCCAGAAGCGGGACCGGACAGGGGAACTATGGCTACACCTTC,-,TRBJ1-2,15,TRBD1,TRBV5-3
CASSKVEVGTDTQYF,TGTGCCAGCAGCAAAGTGGAGGTTGGTACAGATACGCAGTATTTT,-,TRBJ2-3,15,-,TRBV21-1
CASSDFGGWGADGYTF,TGTGCCAGCAGTGACTTCGGGGGTTGGGGCGCGGATGGCTACACCTTC,-,TRBJ1-2,16,-,TRBV6-4
CASSLGNRGRAEAFF,TGCGCCAGCAGCTTGGGCAACAGGGGGAGAGCTGAAGCTTTCTTT,once,TRBJ1-1,15,TRBD1,TRBV5-1
CASSSMTDTDTQYF,TGTGCCAGCAGCTCCATGACAGACACAGATACGCAGTATTTT,-,TRBJ2-3,14,-,TRBV7-9
CASSSPLEEYNEQFF,TGTGCCAGCAGCTCCCCCCTGGAGGAGTACAATGAGCAGTTCTTC,once,TRBJ2-1,15,-,TRBV5-4
CASSRWGRGPEEKETQYF,TGTGCCAGCAGCCGATGGGGCAGGGGGCCAGAAGAAAAAGAGACCCAGTACTTC,-,TRBJ2-5,18,-,TRBV21-1
CASSEAWSTNEKLFF,TGTGCCAGCAGTGAGGCCTGGTCGACTAATGAAAAACTGTTTTTT,-,TRBJ1-4,15,-,TRBV25-1
CASSLIRGGWYQETQYF,TGTGCCAGCAGTTTAATCAGGGGTGGCTGGTACCAAGAGACCCAGTACTTC,few,TRBJ2-5,17,-,TRBV28
CASSSPGGGPYGYTF,TGTGCCAGCAGTTCCCCCGGAGGAGGCCCCTATGGCTACACCTTC,-,TRBJ1-2,15,-,TRBV27
CASSKAGGQETQYF,TGTGCCAGCAGCAAAGCGGGGGGGCAAGAGACCCAGTACTTC,-,TRBJ2-5,14,-,TRBV21-1
CASSLGLAGGKETQYF,TGTGCTAGCAGCTTAGGCCTAGCGGGGGGGAAAGAGACCCAGTACTTC,few,TRBJ2-5,16,TRBD2,TRBV7-7
CASSAGTEISQSRANVLTF,TGTGCCAGCAGCGCGGGGACTGAAATCTCACAAAGTCGGGCCAACGTCCTGACTTTC,-,TRBJ2-6,19,-,TRBV7-6
CASSPMAGPSYNEQFF,TGTGCCAGCAGCCCCATGGCGGGGCCATCCTACAATGAGCAGTTCTTC,-,TRBJ2-1,16,-,TRBV5-4
CASSGTAPNGETQYF,TGTGCCAGCAGTGGGACAGCACCCAACGGGGAGACCCAGTACTTC,-,TRBJ2-5,15,TRBD1,TRBV28
CAISANRDRAPSSSSYNEQFF,TGTGCCATCAGTGCGAACCGGGACAGGGCCCCTTCTTCGAGCTCCTACAATGAGCAGTTCTTC,-,TRBJ2-1,21,TRBD1,TRBV10-3
CASSPLSGTYNEQFF,TGTGCCAGCAGCCCTCTTAGCGGCACCTACAATGAGCAGTTCTTC,-,TRBJ2-1,15,-,TRBV14
CASSRFGGITDTQYF,TGTGCCAGCAGTCGGTTCGGGGGAATCACAGATACGCAGTATTTT,-,TRBJ2-3,15,-,TRBV6-5
CASSQEADRGTYGYTF,TGTGCCAGCAGCCAAGAGGCGGACAGGGGTACCTATGGCTACACCTTC,-,TRBJ1-2,16,TRBD1,TRBV14
CSGGATQGDRRNTEAFF,TGCAGCGGAGGGGCAACACAGGGCGATAGAAGGAACACTGAAGCTTTCTTT,-,TRBJ1-1,17,-,TRBV29-1
CASSRVWAVKGDYEQYF,TGTGCCAGTAGTCGGGTTTGGGCAGTCAAGGGAGACTACGAGCAGTACTTC,-,TRBJ2-7,17,-,TRBV19
CASSKRSGGAGNTIYF,TGTGCCAGCAGCAAAAGATCAGGGGGCGCCGGAAACACCATATATTTT,-,TRBJ1-3,16,TRBD1,TRBV7-6
CASSLSGPADTQYF,TGTGCCAGCAGTTTGTCAGGGCCGGCAGATACGCAGTATTTT,-,TRBJ2-3,14,-,TRBV28